One sample yielded the 12 T cell receptor beta chains listed below, sequenced in a study of shared T cell receptors in the human thymus. The table came from immunoSEQ multiplex PCR; TCRdb's copy has only in-frame clones and leaves some out. In the table there are about 380,000 clones, approximately 95% of which are singletons. What was sequenced was thymocytes. Receptor source: a human donor.

There are a few counts of this clone. Here the CDR3 DNA reads TGTGCCAGCGGCAGGGGGCAGTACACTGAAGCTTTCTTT. This codes for CASGRGQYTEAFF. The chain has TRBV7-9 and TRBJ1-1; TRBD1 agrees at 8 bases. This CDR3 spans 13 amino acids. J gave up 3 bases and V 8 bases, and 5 bases lay outside the gene matches. Germline lookup yields CDR1 SEHNR and CDR2 FQNEAQ (reference sequence).

The chain couples TRBV6-5 to TRBJ1-1; TRBD1 is a possible D gene (6 bases). Germline CDR1 is MNHEY and CDR2 is SVGAGI. This CDR3 spans 15 amino acids. V lost 6 bases and J 0 bases, leaving 14 bases between the germline ends. The CDR3 nucleotides read TGTGCCAGCAGGCTAGGACAGTACATGAACACTGAAGCTTTCTTT. This encodes CASRLGQYMNTEAFF.

The chain employs TRBV19 and TRBJ2-5; TRBD1 agrees at 10 bases. The CDR3 is 20 residues long. The V gene end was trimmed by 6 bases and the J gene end by 0 bases; junction bases not matched to a gene: 19. Germline values: CDR1 LNHDA, CDR2 SQIVND (reference sequence). The CDR3 DNA reads TGTGCCAGTAGCCCCGCCGACAGGGGGCAAAGCGGGCTGTACCAAGAGACCCAGTACTTC. Protein sequence: CASSPADRGQSGLYQETQYF. Using reference TRBV19 and TRBJ2-5 for the parts outside the CDR3, the full variable domain is DGGITQSPKYLFRKEGQNVTLSCEQNLNHDAMYWYRQDPGQGLRLIYYSQIVNDFQKGDIAEGYSVSREKKESFPLTVTSAQKNPTAFYLCASSPADRGQSGLYQETQYFGPGTRLLVL.

The chain recombines TRBV5-6 with TRBJ2-1; D remains ambiguous. The CDR3 loop spans 14 amino acids. From germline, CDR1 is SGHDT and CDR2 YYEEEE. V lost 0 bases and J lost 1, with 5 bases in between. CDR3 residues: CASSLADSYNEQFF. CDR3 in DNA: TGTGCCAGCAGCTTGGCAGATTCCTACAATGAGCAGTTCTTC.

The chain is built from TRBV10-2 and TRBJ2-7; D is ambiguous. Germline CDR1 reads WSHSY; CDR2 reads SAAADI. The CDR3 is 16 residues long. V lost 6 bases to trimming and J lost 7 bases, with 25 bases between them. This CDR3 reads CASSSKFGISLREQYF. The CDR3 coding sequence is TGCGCCAGCAGCTCGAAGTTCGGCATATCTCTGCGGGAGCAGTACTTC.

The CDR3 DNA reads as TGTGCCAGCAGTGAAGCGAGGGGAGTATCCCACTACGAGCAGTACTTC. Encoded protein: CASSEARGVSHYEQYF. The V gene is TRBV6-1, the J gene TRBJ2-7; D could derive from TRBD1 or TRBD2 (5 bases each). V gave up 0 bases and J gave up 3 bases, with 15 bases separating them. CDR1 is MNHNS, CDR2 SASEGT, per germline. The CDR3 has 16 residues.

This clone was picked up a small number of times. The J gene is TRBJ1-5, the V gene TRBV10-1; D not certain. V lost 3 bases and J lost 8, with 14 bases in between. Per germline, CDR1 WNHNN and CDR2 SYGVQD (reference sequence). The CDR3 has 14 residues. The chain's CDR3 is CASSEGPDGEPQHF. The DNA of the CDR3 is TGCGCCAGCAGTGAAGGACCGGACGGGGAGCCCCAGCATTTT.

The rearrangement uses TRBV14 and TRBJ2-3; 8 nucleotides match TRBD2. This CDR3 has 15 residues. After removal of 5 bases from V and 6 bases from J, the junction contained 10 bases not matched to a gene. Per germline, CDR1 SGHDN and CDR2 FVKESK. This CDR3 reads CASSCPGTSVDTQYF. The CDR3 bases are TGTGCCAGCAGCTGTCCGGGGACTAGTGTGGATACGCAGTATTTT.

This clone was picked up a small number of times. This chain uses TRBV19 with TRBJ1-5; 7 bases agree with TRBD1. Germline values: CDR1 LNHDA, CDR2 SQIVND (reference sequence). The CDR3 covers 15 residues. J lost 0 bases, V lost 6 bases, and 5 bases had no gene match. CDR3 region: CASSRTGDSNQPQHF. CDR3 coding DNA: TGTGCCAGTAGCCGAACAGGGGATAGCAATCAGCCCCAGCATTTT.

V and J are TRBV10-2 and TRBJ2-2; 14 nucleotides match TRBD2. This CDR3 has 19 amino acids. Trimming removed 11 bases from V and 11 bases from J; junction bases left unmatched: 25. Germline lookup yields CDR1 WSHSY and CDR2 SAAADI. Here the CDR3 reads CAGTGDRGRLAGGRLELFF. The CDR3 coding sequence is TGCGCCGGTACCGGGGACAGGGGCCGACTAGCGGGAGGGCGCTTAGAGCTGTTTTTT.

For this clone: Sequence at one end of the junction differs from germline and may be a read error. J is TRBJ1-2 and V is TRBV19; 8 nucleotides agree with TRBD1. Germline CDR1 LNHDA, CDR2 SQIVND (reference sequence). This CDR3 is built from 17 residues. CDR3 in amino acids: CASSMVSALDGQGGFCF. The CDR3 DNA follows: TGTGCCAGTAGTATGGTTTCGGCGTTAGACGGACAGGGCGGTTTTTGCTTC.

This clone came up once. V is TRBV6-6 and J is TRBJ1-5; D is uncertain. CDR1 and CDR2 (germline): MNHNY, SVGAGI (reference sequence). The CDR3 has 15 amino acids. V gave up 4 bases and J gave up 0 bases, with 10 bases separating them. CDR3: CASSLLVGSNQPQHF. CDR3 bases: TGTGCCAGCAGTTTACTAGTGGGTAGCAATCAGCCCCAGCATTTT.